The sample holds many counts of the clone carrying this T cell receptor beta chain. Its antigen is undetermined. This entry is derived from a study of T cell repertoires in cytomegalovirus infection. At the level of the study: Carrying CMV and the relevant HLA type showed in public TCR beta signatures.

V dropped 4 bases and J dropped 7; count of bases not matched to a gene: 11. The CDR3 runs 15 residues. The germline gives CDR1 SEHNR, CDR2 FQNEAQ (reference sequence). General study findings and limits: Pooled public TCR beta family frequency picked out CMV carriers with the relevant HLA. HLA-C-restricted, CMV-specific TCR beta clonotypes were dominant ex vivo.

TCRdb independently ran MiXCR on the reads; one entry per CDR3 protein. The sample has a few hundred thousand distinct CDR3 sequences, under 20% seen once. The sequence derives from a human donor in good health (CMV status not recorded). Some clones in this sample may be carry-over from other donors' samples. The gene calls are TRBV7-9 and TRBJ1-1; 8 positions match TRBD1. The sample consisted of PBMCs. CDR3 protein: CASSSLRGRRVEAFF. The DNA for the CDR3 is TGTGCCAGCAGCTCCCTCAGGGGGCGCAGGGTTGAAGCTTTCTTT.